Presented here are 20 T cell receptor beta chains from one specimen sequenced in a study of shared clonotypes between healthy human individuals. Profiling relied on immunoSEQ multiplex PCR, and the TCRdb table lists in-frame clones only, not all of them. The table shows more than 2,000,000 clones, with more than 90% occurring only once. The specimen sequenced was naive CD4+ T cells sorted from blood. The subset here: CD45RA+ positively selected. These receptors were obtained from a man aged 18-30 years in good health.

In regard to this clone: The sample holds other DNA sequences that translate to the same CDR3. This rearrangement joins TRBV5-1 to TRBJ1-1; maybe TRBD1 (6 bases). Germline CDR1 is SGHRS and CDR2 is YFSETQ. This CDR3 has 14 amino acids. Trimming cost V 0 bases and J 5 bases, with 11 bases left between them. This CDR3 is CASSLGQGWTEAFF. The CDR3 coding sequence is TGCGCCAGCAGCTTGGGGCAGGGGTGGACTGAAGCTTTCTTT.

The V gene is TRBV29-1, the J gene TRBJ2-7; D gene ambiguous. V lost 3 bases and J 2 bases, leaving 8 bases between the germline ends. The CDR3 is 12 amino acids. Per the germline V gene, CDR1 is SQVTM and CDR2 is ANQGSEA. CDR3 region: CSVEESAYEQYF. The CDR3 region has the DNA TGCAGCGTTGAGGAGTCAGCCTACGAGCAGTACTTC.

The chain links TRBV5-4 to TRBJ1-2, with 7 bases lining up with TRBD1. This CDR3 has 14 amino acids. The V gene end was trimmed by 1 base and the J gene end by 4 bases; junction bases not matched to a gene: 4. Germline CDR1 SGHNT, CDR2 YYREEE (reference sequence). CDR3 loop: CASSLRQGIYGYTF. The CDR3 region has the DNA TGTGCCAGCAGCTTGAGACAGGGAATCTATGGCTACACCTTC.

For this clone: The junction departs from germline at one end; a sequencing error may be responsible. The genes are TRBV5-6 and TRBJ2-1; TRBD2 aligns across 9 bases. Per the germline V gene, CDR1 is SGHDT and CDR2 is YYEEEE. The CDR3 consists of 13 residues. The CDR3 coding sequence is TGCGATAGGACCATAGCGGGAGTAGGAGAGCAGTTCTTC. This sequence encodes CDRTIAGVGEQFF. Full variable domain (remainder filled in from reference TRBV5-6 and TRBJ2-1): DAGVTQSPTHLIKTRGQQVTLRCSPKSGHDTVSWYQQALGQGPQFIFQYYEEEERQRGNFPDRFSGHQFPNYSSELNVNALLLGDSALYLCDRTIAGVGEQFFGPGTRLTVL.

This chain connects TRBV15 to TRBJ2-1; possibly TRBD2 for D (6 bases). The CDR3 is 15 residues long. Between the trimmed V and J ends, which lost 3 bases and 8 bases, there was a span of 17 bases. In germline, CDR1 is LNHNV, CDR2 YYDKDF (reference sequence). The CDR3 coding sequence is TGTGCCACCAGCAGCGGGGGACCCTCGGGGCATGAGCAGTTCTTC. Encoded protein: CATSSGGPSGHEQFF.

The J gene is TRBJ1-2, the V gene TRBV2, with a possible D match to TRBD1 (5 bases). Germline lookup yields CDR1 SNHLY and CDR2 FYNNEI. The CDR3 length is 13 residues. The CDR3, as DNA: TGTGCTCACCGTACGGGGCTTGACTATGGCTACACCTTC. Translation gives CAHRTGLDYGYTF.

V gene TRBV2 combines with J gene TRBJ1-5; maybe TRBD1 (5 bases). The CDR3 has 15 residues. Germline assignment: CDR1 SNHLY and CDR2 FYNNEI. V shed 3 bases and J shed 3 bases, with 12 bases lying between them. The CDR3 sequence: CASSEIIGTNQPQHF. The CDR3 DNA reads as TGTGCCAGCAGTGAGATAATCGGGACCAATCAGCCCCAGCATTTT.

The rearrangement joins TRBV6-5 to TRBJ2-1; 10 positions agree with TRBD1. Losses at the gene ends were 0 bases for V and 3 bases for J; bases not matched to a gene: 2. Germline CDR1 reads MNHEY; CDR2 reads SVGAGI. The CDR3 is 16 amino acids. DNA for the CDR3: TGTGCCAGCAGTTACTCCCGGACAGGGGGCTACAATGAGCAGTTCTTC. Protein: CASSYSRTGGYNEQFF.

This clone was counted once. V gene TRBV7-9 combines with J gene TRBJ2-5, with a possible D match to TRBD2 (5 bases). Germline V gene sequence: CDR1 SEHNR, CDR2 FQNEAQ (reference sequence). V lost 3 bases and J 4 bases, leaving 9 bases between the germline ends. CDR3 length equals 13 residues. The CDR3 is CASSFEGSETQYF. CDR3 DNA: TGTGCCAGCAGCTTCGAGGGCTCAGAGACCCAGTACTTC.

This chain connects TRBV18 to TRBJ1-4; 7 nucleotides agree with TRBD1. Trimming cost V 0 bases and J 0 bases; bases outside gene matches: 4. Germline V gene data show CDR1 as KGHSH and CDR2 as LQKENI. This CDR3 has 17 residues. The CDR3 DNA sequence: TGTGCCAGCTCACCACCCCAGGGGGGAGCAACTAATGAAAAACTGTTTTTT. Translation gives CASSPPQGGATNEKLFF.

Points on this clone: Other DNA sequences of this sample code for an identical CDR3. The chain combines TRBV28 with TRBJ2-7; D is uncertain. CDR1 is MDHEN and CDR2 is SYDVKM in the germline V gene. V was clipped by 2 bases and J by 1 base, with 3 bases between them. CDR3 length: 12 amino acids. This chain's CDR3 is CASSLPSYEQYF. The CDR3 DNA reads TGTGCCAGCAGTTTACCGTCCTACGAGCAGTACTTC.

This chain joins TRBV4-1 and TRBJ2-2; D perhaps matches TRBD2 (6 bases). CDR3 size: 16 residues. The germline V gene has CDR1 MGHRA and CDR2 YSYEKL. Trimming shortened V by 1 base and J by 0 bases, and 9 bases separated the two germline ends. The CDR3 loop is CASSQVKRANTGELFF. The CDR3 DNA is TGCGCCAGCAGCCAAGTTAAGCGGGCGAACACCGGGGAGCTGTTTTTT.

The chain combines TRBV6-5 with TRBJ1-5, with 10 bases lining up with TRBD1. The germline V gene encodes CDR1 MNHEY and CDR2 SVGAGI. With V trimmed by 6 bases and J by 7 bases, 3 bases remained unmatched. The CDR3 is 13 residues long. The CDR3 loop is CASSRDRGQPQHF. The CDR3 DNA follows: TGTGCCAGCAGCAGGGACAGGGGCCAGCCCCAGCATTTT.

V is TRBV11-1 and J is TRBJ2-1, with 10 bases fitting TRBD2. With V trimmed by 4 bases and J by 5 bases, 5 bases remained unmatched. The length of the CDR3 is 15 residues. Germline values: CDR1 SGHAT, CDR2 FQDESV (reference sequence). The CDR3 sequence is CASSYGLAENNEQFF. The CDR3 DNA sequence: TGTGCCAGCAGCTATGGACTAGCGGAAAACAATGAGCAGTTCTTC.

This chain joins TRBV6-1 and TRBJ2-3, with D maybe TRBD1 (5 bases). The germline gives CDR1 MNHNS, CDR2 SASEGT. This CDR3 contains 14 residues. V lost 6 bases and J lost 0, with 10 bases in between. The CDR3 spells CASSIQASTDTQYF. The CDR3 region has the DNA TGTGCCAGCAGCATACAGGCTAGCACAGATACGCAGTATTTT.

V is TRBV18 and J is TRBJ1-5, with D possibly TRBD1 on 5 matching bases. Per the germline V gene, CDR1 is KGHSH and CDR2 is LQKENI. V was trimmed by 3 bases and J by 6 bases, leaving 15 bases between them. This CDR3 comprises 15 residues. CDR3: CASSPGTEWGQPQHF. For the CDR3, the DNA is TGTGCCAGCTCACCCGGGACGGAGTGGGGTCAGCCCCAGCATTTT. The whole variable domain, remainder taken from reference TRBV18 and TRBJ1-5, is NAGVMQNPRHLVRRRGQEARLRCSPMKGHSHVYWYRQLPEEGLKFMVYLQKENIIDESGMPKERFSAEFPKEGPSILRIQQVVRGDSAAYFCASSPGTEWGQPQHFGDGTRLSIL.

V is TRBV30 and J is TRBJ1-2, with D possibly TRBD1 on 5 matching bases. The germline CDR1 and CDR2 sequences are GTSNPN and SVGIG (reference sequence). V lost 4 bases and J lost 3, with 12 bases in between. The CDR3 sequence is 13 residues long. For the CDR3, the DNA is TGTGCCTGGACCTCTCGCAGGGACTATGGCTACACCTTC. Protein: CAWTSRRDYGYTF.

This clone was seen a single time. The V call is TRBV2, the J call TRBJ2-3, with 8 bases fitting TRBD2. Germline V gene data show CDR1 as SNHLY and CDR2 as FYNNEI. The CDR3 runs to 16 residues. Trimming removed 4 bases from V and 2 bases from J; junction bases left unmatched: 8. The CDR3 nucleotides read TGTGCCAGCAGTGGATCCAGCGGGGGAGCCACAGATACGCAGTATTTT. Translating it yields CASSGSSGGATDTQYF.

For the CDR3, the DNA is TGTGCCAGCAGTGAACAAGGGCAAACCTACACAGATACGCAGTATTTT. Translated: CASSEQGQTYTDTQYF. The rearrangement uses TRBV2 and TRBJ2-3, with no clear D. Germline V CDR1 and CDR2: SNHLY, FYNNEI. The CDR3 extends over 16 amino acids. V gave up 2 bases and J gave up 2 bases, with 14 bases separating them.

This rearrangement joins TRBV18 to TRBJ1-1; weak D call: TRBD1 (5 bases). From germline, CDR1 is KGHSH and CDR2 LQKENI. This CDR3 is built from 13 residues. Trimming removed 1 base from V and 5 bases from J, with 8 bases in between. CDR3 protein: CASSPQGRTEAFF. CDR3 nucleotides: TGTGCCAGCTCACCACAGGGGAGGACTGAAGCTTTCTTT.